These T cell receptor beta chains were read from a single sample in a study of CD8 T cells in ankylosing spondylitis. TCRdb passed the 5' RACE reads through MiXCR, listing each CDR3 protein once. The data hold tens of thousands of distinct CDR3 sequences, with 5.3% observed a single time. Sequences were obtained from blood, either unsorted or a sorted T cell fraction (not recorded which). The receptors originated from a male donor with ankylosing spondylitis or in good health (not recorded which). Each CDR3 is given without its conserved first and last residue. Fields, in order: clone size, V gene, CDR3 protein. Clone sizes are shown as how often the clone was seen (once, few, many) or a class if it is expanded.

many	TRBV2	ASSESSGGWTGELF
many	TRBV29-1	SGFWADGPGANVLT
many	TRBV5-1	ASSSGRSSGNTIY
many	TRBV5-1	ASSSGPAQETQY
many	TRBV12-3/TRBV12-4	ASSWDPSTGELF
many	TRBV10-1	ASSGQGSGANVLT
many	TRBV24-1	ATSDPPRAGLSDTQY
many	TRBV12-3/TRBV12-4	ASRGDGGFEQY
many	TRBV12-3/TRBV12-4	ASSLLQGVNTGELF
many	TRBV4-3	ASSRGSGSYEQY
many	TRBV4-1	ASSLNRDQPQH
many	TRBV14	ASSPVGAGDSYNEQF
many	TRBV4-1	ASSQEWNTGELF